Below, 28 T cell receptor beta chains from the same sample are listed, as sequenced in a study of beta chain features in type 1 diabetes. Sequenced material consisted of expressed TCRB transcripts (all of the isolated RNA was reverse transcribed). Only in-frame clones appear in the TCRdb table, and some are missing; sequencing was by immunoSEQ multiplex PCR. The sample gives around 160,000 clones, roughly 50% of which show up once; over 0.4% is in the top ten. Specimen: Tregs from blood. The receptors stem from a man aged 18 to 30 in good health.

This clone was counted a few times. J is TRBJ1-5 and V is TRBV7-6, with D hard to call. There are 15 residues in the CDR3. From germline, CDR1 is SGHVS and CDR2 FNYEAQ. V was cut by 1 base and J by 7 bases, with 14 bases left in between. The CDR3 coding sequence is TGTGCCAGCAGCTTAGTTGCCCGGGAAGGACAGCCCCAGCATTTT. Encoded protein: CASSLVAREGQPQHF.

The rearrangement joins TRBV29-1 to TRBJ1-1; D is possibly TRBD1 (5 bases). The CDR3 covers 14 residues. Germline V gene data show CDR1 as SQVTM and CDR2 as ANQGSEA. Trimming left V 7 bases short and J 0 bases short, with 15 bases between. The CDR3: CSGNRGGVNTEAFF. The CDR3 DNA reads as TGCAGCGGAAATCGAGGAGGGGTGAACACTGAAGCTTTCTTT.

This chain links TRBV28 with TRBJ1-2, with D possibly being TRBD1 (6 bases). CDR3 length: 15 residues. The V end lost 3 bases, the J end lost 5 bases, and 16 bases lay between the germline ends. Germline V CDR1 and CDR2: MDHEN, SYDVKM. The DNA of the CDR3 is TGTGCCAGCAGTTTTCCCAGGGGCGACCTTTATGGCTACACCTTC. Its translation: CASSFPRGDLYGYTF.

The chain joins TRBV10-3 to TRBJ1-2; 8 nucleotides agree with TRBD1. The junction had 9 bases not matched to a gene; V was cut back by 11 bases and J by 1 base. The CDR3 sequence is 14 residues long. Germline-derived CDR1 and CDR2 are ENHRY and SYGVKD. CDR3 nucleotides: TGTGCCTCTCGACAGGGGTATAGTAACTATGGCTACACCTTC. Its protein product is CASRQGYSNYGYTF.

This chain links TRBV10-3 with TRBJ1-3, with 7 bases identical to TRBD1. This CDR3 is 18 amino acids long. Trimming took 0 bases from V and 1 from J; bases not matched to a gene: 9. Germline assignment: CDR1 ENHRY and CDR2 SYGVKD. CDR3 in DNA: TGTGCCATCAGTGAGTCAGGGGACAGAGCGGGTTCTGGAAACACCATATATTTT. It specifies CAISESGDRAGSGNTIYF.

CDR3 amino acids: CASSQGRTGGTKNIQYF. The CDR3 nucleotides are TGTGCCAGCAGCCAGGGAAGGACAGGGGGGACCAAAAACATTCAGTACTTC. This chain links TRBV7-2 with TRBJ2-4; 10 nucleotides align to TRBD1. The CDR3 consists of 17 residues. Germline CDR1 SGHTA, CDR2 FQGNSA. V dropped 5 bases and J dropped 2; count of bases not matched to a gene: 9.

The chain employs TRBV27 and TRBJ2-5; D might be TRBD2 (6 bases). This CDR3 is built from 16 residues. CDR1 MNHEY and CDR2 SMNVEV come from the germline V gene (reference sequence). Trimming shortened V by 7 bases and J by 3 bases, and 21 bases separated the two germline ends. CDR3 residues: CASTPRPGRTKETQYF. The CDR3, as DNA: TGTGCCAGCACCCCCCGGCCCGGGAGAACTAAAGAGACCCAGTACTTC.

The chain uses TRBV10-2 and TRBJ2-5, with 13 bases lining up with TRBD2. The germline gives CDR1 WSHSY, CDR2 SAAADI. V was clipped by 6 bases and J by 2 bases; unmatched bases: 6. This CDR3 comprises 16 residues. The CDR3: CASRRMTSGGQETQYF. The CDR3 DNA reads TGCGCCAGCAGGCGTATGACTAGCGGGGGGCAAGAGACCCAGTACTTC.

There are a few counts of this clone. The chain joins TRBV5-5 to TRBJ2-7; TRBD1 agrees at 7 bases. The junction had 12 bases not matched to a gene; V was cut back by 3 bases and J by 0 bases. The CDR3 has 17 amino acids. Germline CDR1 and CDR2: SGHKS and YYEKEE (reference sequence). This chain's CDR3 is CASSSEPTGVISYEQYF. DNA of the CDR3: TGTGCCAGCAGCTCTGAACCAACAGGGGTGATCTCCTACGAGCAGTACTTC.

This clone was observed a few times. The chain carries TRBV4-3 and TRBJ1-1; D might be TRBD1 (5 bases). V dropped 4 bases and J dropped 5 bases, with 17 bases sitting between them. The CDR3 is 15 amino acids. Germline values: CDR1 LGHNA, CDR2 YSLEER. CDR3 protein: CASSPWGGVETEAFF. CDR3 sequence (DNA): TGCGCCAGCAGCCCCTGGGGAGGGGTGGAAACTGAAGCTTTCTTT.

The J gene is TRBJ1-6, the V gene TRBV19, with D perhaps matching TRBD1 (5 bases). With 5 bases removed from V and 12 bases from J, the gap between germline ends came to 20 bases. Per the germline V gene, CDR1 is LNHDA and CDR2 is SQIVND (reference sequence). CDR3 length: 15 residues. The CDR3 spells CASSRSIQVDLPLHF. In nucleotides, the CDR3 is TGTGCCAGTAGTCGAAGTATACAGGTCGATTTACCCCTCCACTTT.

The V call is TRBV29-1, the J call TRBJ2-5; 8 bases align to TRBD2. Germline CDR1 and CDR2: SQVTM and ANQGSEA. The V and J ends lost 6 bases and 2 bases, in that order; junction bases with no gene match: 5. The CDR3 extends over 13 amino acids. The CDR3 DNA is TGCAGCGTCCGGGGGGGACTTCAAGAGACCCAGTACTTC. It encodes CSVRGGLQETQYF.

The rearrangement links TRBV6-5 to TRBJ1-2; TRBD1 aligns across 9 bases. This CDR3 is 15 amino acids long. The germline CDR1 and CDR2 sequences are MNHEY and SVGAGI. The junction had 1 base not matched to a gene; V was cut back by 1 base and J by 1 base. The CDR3 protein is CASSYLTGGNYGYTF. CDR3 coding DNA: TGTGCCAGCAGTTACTTGACAGGGGGTAACTATGGCTACACCTTC.

This clone was seen a few times. The chain has TRBV7-9 and TRBJ1-4, with D possibly TRBD1 on 6 matching bases. The CDR3 is made up of 14 amino acids. V dropped 5 bases and J dropped 10 bases, with 17 bases sitting between them. Per the germline V gene, CDR1 is SEHNR and CDR2 is FQNEAQ (reference sequence). CDR3 sequence: CASSPRGGWVKLFF. CDR3 bases: TGTGCCAGCAGCCCCCGAGGGGGTTGGGTAAAACTGTTTTTT. The complete variable domain, with remaining parts taken from reference TRBV7-9 and TRBJ1-4, reads DTGVSQNPRHKITKRGQNVTFRCDPISEHNRLYWYRQTLGQGPEFLTYFQNEAQLEKSRLLSDRFSAERPKGSFSTLEIQRTEQGDSAMYLCASSPRGGWVKLFFGSGTQLSVL.

This clone has just one count. The chain joins TRBV6-5 to TRBJ2-3; 7 nucleotides agree with TRBD2. J gave up 0 bases and V 6 bases, and 3 bases lay outside the gene matches. This CDR3 spans 14 amino acids. Looked up from germline, CDR1 is MNHEY and CDR2 is SVGAGI. For the CDR3, the DNA is TGTGCCAGCAGGCGGGGGATTAGCACAGATACGCAGTATTTT. Translating it yields CASRRGISTDTQYF.

This clone was counted a few times. The chain recombines TRBV5-1 with TRBJ2-3; D may be TRBD2 (5 bases). This CDR3 spans 17 amino acids. Trimming took off 5 bases at V and 1 base at J, with 20 bases between the two ends. Looked up from germline, CDR1 is SGHRS and CDR2 is YFSETQ. The CDR3 DNA reads as TGCGCCAGCAGTCAGAACCCCCGGGGTATGGGCACAGATACGCAGTATTTT. It yields the protein CASSQNPRGMGTDTQYF.

V gene TRBV7-2 combines with J gene TRBJ2-7, with TRBD2 matching 7 bases. CDR1 is SGHTA, CDR2 FQGNSA, per germline. The CDR3 is made up of 15 amino acids. Trimming took 2 bases from V and 6 from J; bases not matched to a gene: 10. This chain's CDR3 is CASSLLPAGNLEQYF. CDR3 nucleotides: TGTGCCAGCAGCTTACTTCCAGCGGGAAACCTCGAGCAGTACTTC. The full variable domain, rest sourced from reference TRBV7-2 and TRBJ2-7, is GAGVSQSPSNKVTEKGKDVELRCDPISGHTALYWYRQSLGQGLEFLIYFQGNSAPDKSGLPSDRFSAERTGGSVSTLTIQRTQQEDSAVYLCASSLLPAGNLEQYFGPGTRLTVT.

The rearrangement links TRBV20-1 to TRBJ1-2; 9 nucleotides match TRBD1. The germline gives CDR1 DFQATT, CDR2 SNEGSKA (reference sequence). CDR3 length: 11 residues. Trimming cost V 6 bases and J 10 bases; bases outside gene matches: 6. The CDR3 coding sequence is TGCAGTGCGCGGACAGGGGCCCTCTACACCTTC. Protein sequence: CSARTGALYTF.

A few counts support this clone. The gene calls are TRBV5-1 and TRBJ2-3; 8 bases are shared with TRBD1. Germline V gives CDR1 SGHRS, CDR2 YFSETQ. CDR3 size: 17 residues. Trimming cost V 4 bases and J 1 base; bases outside gene matches: 11. CDR3 protein: CASSRLQGARGTDTQYF. The CDR3 DNA is TGCGCCAGCAGCCGACTGCAGGGGGCGCGAGGCACAGATACGCAGTATTTT.

This chain connects TRBV6-5 to TRBJ2-2; 7 nucleotides line up with TRBD2. After removal of 4 bases from V and 1 base from J, the junction contained 6 bases not matched to a gene. The length of the CDR3 is 16 residues. The germline gives CDR1 MNHEY, CDR2 SVGAGI. CDR3 bases: TGTGCCAGCAGTTCTTGGACTAGAAAGAACACCGGGGAGCTGTTTTTT. This translates into CASSSWTRKNTGELFF.

This clone was detected only a few times. This chain uses TRBV28 with TRBJ1-1; 8 bases align to TRBD1. V lost 5 bases to trimming and J lost 4 bases; unmatched junction nucleotides: 18. Per the germline V gene, CDR1 is MDHEN and CDR2 is SYDVKM. This CDR3 has 18 residues. CDR3 loop: CASSISPSRTGRSTEAFF. The CDR3 DNA is TGTGCCAGCAGTATCTCACCAAGCAGGACAGGGAGGAGCACTGAAGCTTTCTTT.

V usage is TRBV5-1 and J usage is TRBJ2-7; D possibly corresponds to TRBD2 (5 bases). The length of the CDR3 is 13 residues. V was pared by 4 bases and J by 4 bases, with 12 bases between. Germline values: CDR1 SGHRS, CDR2 YFSETQ. CDR3 nucleotide sequence: TGCGCCAGCAGCCCCGGACTGATTTACGAGCAGTACTTC. It is translated as CASSPGLIYEQYF.

V usage is TRBV7-2 and J usage is TRBJ2-7; perhaps TRBD2 as D (5 bases). Germline V gene lookup returns CDR1 SGHTA and CDR2 FQGNSA. Trimming removed 5 bases at V and 3 bases at J, with 14 bases between. The CDR3 contains 14 residues. CDR3 in amino acids: CASSRPSSNYEQYF. DNA for the CDR3: TGTGCCAGCAGCCGACCTAGCTCTAACTACGAGCAGTACTTC. Filled out from reference TRBV7-2 and TRBJ2-7, the complete variable domain reads GAGVSQSPSNKVTEKGKDVELRCDPISGHTALYWYRQSLGQGLEFLIYFQGNSAPDKSGLPSDRFSAERTGGSVSTLTIQRTQQEDSAVYLCASSRPSSNYEQYFGPGTRLTVT.

This clone was counted once. The J gene is TRBJ1-2, the V gene TRBV6-5; no clear D gene. Trimming took off 0 bases at V and 3 bases at J, with 8 bases between the two ends. Germline V gives CDR1 MNHEY, CDR2 SVGAGI. This CDR3 spans 14 amino acids. CDR3 sequence: CASSYSTFYYGYTF. DNA of the CDR3: TGTGCCAGCAGTTACTCCACATTTTACTATGGCTACACCTTC.

The chain joins TRBV7-8 to TRBJ2-5; 7 bases are shared with TRBD1. The V and J ends lost 2 bases and 5 bases, in that order; junction bases with no gene match: 5. The CDR3 runs to 14 residues. Germline V lookup: CDR1 SGHVS, CDR2 FQNEAQ. CDR3 protein: CASSLIKQGETQYF. CDR3 sequence (DNA): TGTGCCAGCAGCTTAATTAAACAGGGGGAGACCCAGTACTTC.

The table lists this clone with a few counts. Different DNA sequences within this sample yield the same CDR3. The rearrangement joins TRBV2 to TRBJ1-5; possibly TRBD1 for D (5 bases). The length of the CDR3 is 14 residues. V was cut by 1 base and J by 4 bases, with 8 bases left in between. CDR1 and CDR2 (germline): SNHLY, FYNNEI. The CDR3 nucleotides read TGTGCCAGCAGTGAAGGGACACCTAATCAGCCCCAGCATTTT. Protein product: CASSEGTPNQPQHF.

The gene calls are TRBV19 and TRBJ1-2; D uncertain. Deletions cut 2 bases from V and 8 bases from J, with 12 bases between. The CDR3 runs to 13 residues. CDR1 is LNHDA and CDR2 is SQIVND in the germline V gene (reference sequence). In DNA, the CDR3 is TGTGCCAGTAGTATAAGGGAGATCGGGGGCTACACCTTC. It is translated as CASSIREIGGYTF.

This clone was detected only a few times. The J gene is TRBJ2-3, the V gene TRBV6-5; D possibly corresponds to TRBD2 (6 bases). Trimming cost V 2 bases and J 9 bases, with 15 bases left between them. Germline-derived CDR1 and CDR2 are MNHEY and SVGAGI. The CDR3 runs 14 residues. CDR3 in amino acids: CASSYGGLLGTQYF. In DNA form, the CDR3 reads TGTGCCAGCAGTTACGGAGGGTTGTTAGGCACGCAGTATTTT.